This passage covers 8 T cell receptor beta chains from one sample sequenced in a study of T cells in Graves' hyperthyroidism and ophthalmopathy. What was amplified from RNA transcripts were TCR beta CDR3 regions. The TCR CDR3 was amplified in a first-round RT-PCR using the HTBI primer set. TCRdb re-derived calls from the multiplex PCR reads in MiXCR, one entry per CDR3 protein. The table has some 530,000 distinct CDR3 sequences, less than 25% seen once. The sample was blood. These receptors came from a woman between 70 and 85 years old with Graves' ophthalmopathy.

This clonotype came up many times. V is TRBV29-1 and J is TRBJ2-3; D is unresolved. V lost 6 bases, J lost 2 bases, and 12 bases lay in between. This CDR3 region has 13 residues. Per germline, CDR1 SQVTM and CDR2 ANQGSEA. In DNA, the CDR3 is TGCAGCGTAGCTCAGGCGATCACAGATACGCAGTATTTT. Translated, it gives CSVAQAITDTQYF.

This clonotype was seen more than once but under ten times. The chain uses TRBV10-3 and TRBJ2-7, with 8 bases matching TRBD1. CDR1 and CDR2 (germline): ENHRY, SYGVKD. V was pared by 0 bases and J by 5 bases, with 3 bases of the junction left unmatched. The CDR3 spans 14 residues. The CDR3, as DNA: TGTGCCATCAGTGAGTCGACAGGGGTTAACGAGCAGTACTTC. Translated, it gives CAISESTGVNEQYF.

This clonotype came up a few times. V gene TRBV12-5 combines with J gene TRBJ2-2, with no clear D. The germline V gene encodes CDR1 LGHNT and CDR2 FRNRAP. V shed 2 bases and J shed 7 bases, with 14 bases lying between them. This CDR3 has 15 amino acids. The CDR3 loop reads CASGLSGQVIGELFF. DNA for the CDR3: TGTGCTAGTGGTTTGAGTGGGCAGGTTATCGGGGAGCTGTTTTTT.

This clonotype showed up many times. This chain uses TRBV2 with TRBJ2-7; tentative D call: TRBD1 (6 bases). The CDR3 spans 14 residues. Trimming took 6 bases from V and 0 from J, leaving 12 bases between them. CDR1 is SNHLY, CDR2 FYNNEI, per germline. In DNA form, the CDR3 reads TGTGCCAGCAGATCGCGACAGGCCTCCTACGAGCAGTACTTC. This gives the protein CASRSRQASYEQYF.

In its sample, this clonotype was seen once. The chain links TRBV5-1 to TRBJ1-3; no definite D call. CDR1 is SGHRS, CDR2 YFSETQ, per germline. This CDR3 has 15 residues. The V gene lost 5 bases and the J gene lost 0 bases, with 12 bases spanning the gap. The CDR3, as DNA: TGCGCCAGCAGGCGGGGTATGAGCTCTGGAAACACCATATATTTT. Translating it yields CASRRGMSSGNTIYF. The whole variable domain, filled in from reference TRBV5-1 and TRBJ1-3, reads KAGVTQTPRYLIKTRGQQVTLSCSPISGHRSVSWYQQTPGQGLQFLFEYFSETQRNKGNFPGRFSGRQFSNSRSEMNVSTLELGDSALYLCASRRGMSSGNTIYFGEGSWLTVV.

This clonotype was observed a few times. This chain links TRBV27 with TRBJ2-1, with 8 bases lining up with TRBD1. CDR1 is MNHEY, CDR2 SMNVEV, per germline (reference sequence). The V gene end was trimmed by 6 bases and the J gene end by 4 bases; junction bases not matched to a gene: 5. The CDR3 is made up of 14 amino acids. The DNA of the CDR3 is TGTGCCAGCAGGGGACAGGTTTTTTACAATGAGCAGTTCTTC. Protein sequence: CASRGQVFYNEQFF.

This clonotype was seen a handful of times. The rearrangement links TRBV25-1 to TRBJ1-5; perhaps TRBD1 as D (5 bases). Trimming shortened V by 5 bases and J by 1 base, and 21 bases separated the two germline ends. This CDR3 is built from 18 residues. Germline V gene sequence: CDR1 MGHDK, CDR2 SYGVNS. The CDR3 region is CASSPGEDISDSNQPQHF. In DNA form, the CDR3 reads TGTGCCAGCAGTCCCGGTGAGGACATCTCGGACAGCAATCAGCCCCAGCATTTT.

This clonotype was found many times. The gene calls are TRBV11-2 and TRBJ2-5; D is unresolved. The CDR3 loop spans 13 amino acids. Looked up from germline, CDR1 is SGHAT and CDR2 is FQNNGV. Trimming pared 5 bases from V and 0 bases from J, leaving 7 bases between. The CDR3 protein is CASSPNYQETQYF. In DNA, the CDR3 is TGTGCCAGCAGCCCTAATTACCAAGAGACCCAGTACTTC.